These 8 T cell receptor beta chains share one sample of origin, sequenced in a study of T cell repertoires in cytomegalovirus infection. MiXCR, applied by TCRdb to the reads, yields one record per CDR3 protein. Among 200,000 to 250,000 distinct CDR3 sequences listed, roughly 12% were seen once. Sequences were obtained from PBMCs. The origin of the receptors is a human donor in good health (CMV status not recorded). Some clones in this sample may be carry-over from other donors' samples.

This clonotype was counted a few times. This CDR3 is CSVDGTEGQPQHF. The CDR3 nucleotides read TGCAGCGTTGATGGGACAGAGGGGCAGCCCCAGCATTTT. The chain couples TRBV29-1 to TRBJ1-5; 7 bases map to TRBD1. Germline assignment: CDR1 SQVTM and CDR2 ANQGSEA. The V gene end was trimmed by 3 bases and the J gene end by 7 bases; junction bases not matched to a gene: 6. The CDR3 extends over 13 amino acids.

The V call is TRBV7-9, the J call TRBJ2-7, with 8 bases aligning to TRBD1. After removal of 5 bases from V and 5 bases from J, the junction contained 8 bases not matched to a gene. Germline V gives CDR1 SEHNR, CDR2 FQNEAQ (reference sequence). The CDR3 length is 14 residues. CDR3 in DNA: TGTGCCAGCAGCCCGGACAGGGTTGTAGACGAGCAGTACTTC. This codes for CASSPDRVVDEQYF.

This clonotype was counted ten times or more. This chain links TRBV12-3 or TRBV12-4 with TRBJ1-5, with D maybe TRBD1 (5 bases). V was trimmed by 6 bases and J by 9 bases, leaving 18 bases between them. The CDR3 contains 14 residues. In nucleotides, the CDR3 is TGTGCCAGCAGCTACGGGCGGGGCACGGCGCCCCAGCATTTT. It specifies CASSYGRGTAPQHF.

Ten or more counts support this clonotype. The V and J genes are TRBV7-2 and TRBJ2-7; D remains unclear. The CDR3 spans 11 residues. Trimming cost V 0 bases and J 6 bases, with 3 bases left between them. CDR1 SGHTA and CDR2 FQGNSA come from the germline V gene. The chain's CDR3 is CASSLAAEQYF. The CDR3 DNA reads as TGTGCCAGCAGCTTAGCGGCCGAGCAGTACTTC.

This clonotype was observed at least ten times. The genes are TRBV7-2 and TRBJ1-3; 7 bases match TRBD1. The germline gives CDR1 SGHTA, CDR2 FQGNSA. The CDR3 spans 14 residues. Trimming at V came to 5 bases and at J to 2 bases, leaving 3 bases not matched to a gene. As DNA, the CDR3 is TGTGCCAGCAGCCAACAGGGGACTGGAAACACCATATATTTT. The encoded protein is CASSQQGTGNTIYF.

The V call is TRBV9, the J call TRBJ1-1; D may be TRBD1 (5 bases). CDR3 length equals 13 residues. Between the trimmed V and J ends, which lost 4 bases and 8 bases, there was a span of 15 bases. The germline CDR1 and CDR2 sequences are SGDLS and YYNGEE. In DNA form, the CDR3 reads TGTGCCAGCAGCCCCGGCGGGGGTTGGGAAGCTTTCTTT. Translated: CASSPGGGWEAFF.

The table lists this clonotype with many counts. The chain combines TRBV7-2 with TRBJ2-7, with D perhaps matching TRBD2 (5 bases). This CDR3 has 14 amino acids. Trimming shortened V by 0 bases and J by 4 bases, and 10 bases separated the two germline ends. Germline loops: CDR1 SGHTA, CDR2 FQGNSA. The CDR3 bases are TGTGCCAGCAGCTTAGCAGGAACGGGGTACGAGCAGTACTTC. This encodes CASSLAGTGYEQYF. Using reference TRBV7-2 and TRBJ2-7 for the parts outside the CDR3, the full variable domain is GAGVSQSPSNKVTEKGKDVELRCDPISGHTALYWYRQSLGQGLEFLIYFQGNSAPDKSGLPSDRFSAERTGGSVSTLTIQRTQQEDSAVYLCASSLAGTGYEQYFGPGTRLTVT.

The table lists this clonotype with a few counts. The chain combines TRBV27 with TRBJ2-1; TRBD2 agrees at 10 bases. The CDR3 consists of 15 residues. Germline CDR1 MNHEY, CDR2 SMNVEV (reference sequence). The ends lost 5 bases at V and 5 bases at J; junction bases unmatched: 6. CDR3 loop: CASSPLAGGNNEQFF. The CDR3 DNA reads TGTGCCAGCAGTCCGTTAGCGGGAGGAAACAATGAGCAGTTCTTC.